This is a list of T cell receptor beta chains from one sample in a study of cytomegalovirus exposure and HLA in healthy donors. Here immunoSEQ multiplex PCR was the method, and the copy in TCRdb shows in-frame clones only, minus some. The data contain 80,000 or so clones, less than 75% of them singletons. Sequenced: PBMCs. Every receptor here comes from a man aged 25 to 40 in good health and CMV-seropositive. Both conserved end residues are part of each CDR3. Each record gives: V gene, J gene, D gene, clone size, CDR3 DNA, CDR3 protein. The D gene is left open where the match is weak. The size entry is marked missing in some rows and otherwise reads once, few, many or a size class.

>TRBV5-6|TRBJ2-2|TRBD1|-
TGTGCCAGCAGCCGACAGGGGGGGACCGGGGAGCTGTTTTTT
CASSRQGGTGELFF
>TRBV7-9|TRBJ2-5|TRBD2|-
TGTGCCACCCGGTTAGCGGGGGGCCAAGAGACCCAGTACTTC
CATRLAGGQETQYF
>TRBV5-1|TRBJ2-7|-|-
TGCGCCAGCAGCTTTGGAACTAACTACGAGCAGTACTTC
CASSFGTNYEQYF
>TRBV13|TRBJ1-1|-|-
TGTGCCACGGGCGGACAAATGAACACTGAAGCTTTCTTT
CATGGQMNTEAFF
>TRBV10-3|TRBJ1-1|TRBD1|few
TGTGCCGCCCAGGAGGGACAGGGGGCAACGGGATTGGACACTGAAGCTTTCTTT
CAAQEGQGATGLDTEAFF
>TRBV29-1|TRBJ2-1|TRBD2|-
TGCAGCGTTAGTTTTCCGGAGCGGGAAGGTGCCTACAATGAGCAGTTCTTC
CSVSFPEREGAYNEQFF
>TRBV11-3|TRBJ2-3|TRBD2|-
TGTGCCAGCAGCTCCCGGACTAGCGGGGGCCGCACAGATACGCAGTATTTT
CASSSRTSGGRTDTQYF
>TRBV29-1|TRBJ1-4|-|-
TGCAGCGGTGTCCTCCACCGGGGTGAAAAACTGTTTTTT
CSGVLHRGEKLFF
>TRBV5-1|TRBJ2-3|-|-
TGCGCCAGCAGCTTTGGGGCCTCCACAGATACGCAGTATTTT
CASSFGASTDTQYF
>TRBV28|TRBJ1-1|-|-
TGTGCCAGCAGTTTACCGTCCGGAGGGGCAACTGAAGCTTTCTTT
CASSLPSGGATEAFF
>TRBV30|TRBJ2-7|-|-
TGTGCCTGGAGTGAGACGACAGGAATCAACGAGCAGTACTTC
CAWSETTGINEQYF
>TRBV15|TRBJ1-1|-|-
TGTGCCACCAGCGGGCAGGGCACTGAAGCTTTCTTT
CATSGQGTEAFF
>TRBV9|TRBJ1-5|TRBD1|-
TGTGCCAGCAGCACAGGTGGGACAGGGTACCAGCCCCAGCATTTT
CASSTGGTGYQPQHF
>TRBV19|TRBJ2-7|-|-
TGTGCCAGTAGTAATCTCTGGCAGGAAAACTACGAGCAGTACTTC
CASSNLWQENYEQYF
>TRBV18|TRBJ2-2|-|few
TGTGCCAGCTCACCAACTCAACAGGGTAGCACCGGGGAGCTGTTTTTT
CASSPTQQGSTGELFF
>TRBV5-1|TRBJ2-1|TRBD2|few
TGCGCCAGCAGCGAGGGGACTAGCAATGAGCAGTTCTTC
CASSEGTSNEQFF
>TRBV7-2|TRBJ1-3|-|-
TGTGCCAGCAGCTTAGTCGCAGGGGCTGGAAACACCATATATTTT
CASSLVAGAGNTIYF
>TRBV6-5|TRBJ2-7|TRBD2|-
TGTGCCAGCAGCACTATCGGACTAGCGGGAAACGAGCAGTACTTC
CASSTIGLAGNEQYF
>TRBV10-3|TRBJ1-3|-|medium-sized
TGTGCCATCAGTGACGGGGAGGACGCGAACACCATATATTTT
CAISDGEDANTIYF
>TRBV7-9|TRBJ2-4|TRBD2|once
TGTGCCAGCAGCTTAAGCGGGGGGGGCCTCGCCAAAAACATTCAGTACTTC
CASSLSGGGLAKNIQYF
>TRBV2|TRBJ2-3|-|-
TGTGCCAGCAGTGATTTGTGGGGCACCATTACTAGCACAGATACGCAGTATTTT
CASSDLWGTITSTDTQYF
>TRBV29-1|TRBJ2-7|TRBD2|-
TGCAGCGTGGTGAGCGGGACTGAATCCTACGAGCAGTACTTC
CSVVSGTESYEQYF
>TRBV5-5|TRBJ1-1|-|few
TGTGCCAGCAGCTTTGATCCCTCCGGGGTGGGAACCGAAGCTTTCTTT
CASSFDPSGVGTEAFF
>TRBV6-1|TRBJ2-3|TRBD2|few
TGTGCCAGCAGTGAACTAGCGGGGGGGCCAGATACGCAGTATTTT
CASSELAGGPDTQYF
>TRBV19|TRBJ1-2|-|-
TGTGCCAGTAGTATACAGAGGGAGCCCTATGGCTACACCTTC
CASSIQREPYGYTF
>TRBV18|TRBJ1-2|-|-
TGTGCCAGCTCTTCTCAGGAGAGGGGAGGAGGCTACACCTTC
CASSSQERGGGYTF
>TRBV7-6|TRBJ1-1|-|-
TGTGCCAGCAGCTCGATAAGGGGTTTAGGGAACACTGAAGCTTTCTTT
CASSSIRGLGNTEAFF
>TRBV7-6|TRBJ2-5|-|-
TGTGCCAGCAGCTCCTTAACGTCGGGAACTGAGACCCAGTACTTC
CASSSLTSGTETQYF
>TRBV10-3|TRBJ2-5|TRBD1|-
TGTGCCATCAGTGAGTACCGGACAGGTGACCAAGAGACCCAGTACTTC
CAISEYRTGDQETQYF
>TRBV7-2|TRBJ2-2|TRBD2|-
TGTGCCAGCAGCACTCTAGCGGGGGCCGGGGAGCTGTTTTTT
CASSTLAGAGELFF
>TRBV27|TRBJ2-5|TRBD1|-
TGTGCCAGTTTACCCTGGGGAGGGACAGGGGGAGAGACCCAGTACTTC
CASLPWGGTGGETQYF
>TRBV28|TRBJ2-5|-|-
TGTGCCAGCAGTTTATCGCAGGGGGAGGTGGAGACCCAGTACTTC
CASSLSQGEVETQYF
>TRBV25-1|TRBJ1-6|-|-
TGTGCCAGCAGCCGGGGGGGGTATTCACCCCTCCACTTT
CASSRGGYSPLHF
>TRBV13|TRBJ2-5|-|-
TGTGCCAGCATGCGGCAAGAGACCCAGTACTTC
CASMRQETQYF
>TRBV25-1|TRBJ1-2|TRBD1|-
TGTGCCAGCAGTGATTGGGACAGGTCTGGCTACACCTTC
CASSDWDRSGYTF
>TRBV28|TRBJ1-5|-|-
TGTGCCAGCAGTTTATCGTCGGGAATAGGGTCACTCGATCAGCCCCAGCATTTT
CASSLSSGIGSLDQPQHF
>TRBV29-1|TRBJ1-1|TRBD1|once
TGCAGCGTGATGACAGGGGGGAACACTGAAGCTTTCTTT
CSVMTGGNTEAFF
>TRBV27|TRBJ1-6|-|-
TGTGCCAGCAGTTTACGGGGGGCCCTCTCCTATAATTCACCCCTCCACTTT
CASSLRGALSYNSPLHF
>TRBV7-2|TRBJ2-7|TRBD2|-
TGTGCCAGCAGCTCCCGGATAGACGGGGGGAGCAACGAGCAGTACTTC
CASSSRIDGGSNEQYF
>TRBV28|TRBJ1-4|-|-
TGTGCCACTGAGGGCAGCCGATATAATGAAAAACTGTTTTTT
CATEGSRYNEKLFF
>TRBV27|TRBJ2-2|-|-
TGTGCCAGCAGTTTAAAGCAAACCGGGGAGCTGTTTTTT
CASSLKQTGELFF
>TRBV14|TRBJ2-5|TRBD2|-
TGTGCCAGCAGCCCGGGACTAGCGGGGGGGCAGGCCCAAGAGACCCAGTACTTC
CASSPGLAGGQAQETQYF
>TRBV2|TRBJ2-1|-|-
TGTGCCAGCAGTCCGGGACTCACCTCGGGCCCCTACAATGAGCAGTTCTTC
CASSPGLTSGPYNEQFF
>TRBV28|TRBJ1-2|TRBD1|-
TGTGCCAGCAGTTTCAGGGATCGTCGACAGGGGACCTATGGCTACACCTTC
CASSFRDRRQGTYGYTF